The 10 T cell receptor beta chains given below trace back to one sample, sequenced in a study of cytomegalovirus exposure and HLA in healthy donors (dated by TCRdb to the late 2010s). The library relied on the immunoSEQ multiplex PCR assay. The multiplex PCR relied on a mix of 60 forward primers for TCR Vbeta segments and 13 reverse primers for TCR Jbeta segments. TCRdb carries this immuneACCESS record with in-frame sequences only. Its versions omit some clonotypes, under half of them owing to an unresolved V gene in the studies checked, with the rest unexplained. The sample records some 120,000 clones, over 75% of which are singletons. The ten most abundant clones make up around 1.5% of the sample. Source material: PBMCs. The receptors stem from a woman aged 18-29 years in good health and CMV-seronegative.

The rearrangement uses TRBV2 and TRBJ1-5, with 8 bases aligning to TRBD1. CDR3 length equals 14 residues. J was trimmed by 10 bases and V by 6 bases; bases with no gene match: 11. The germline gives CDR1 SNHLY, CDR2 FYNNEI. CDR3 DNA sequence: TGTGCCAGCAGGGCAGGACAGGGCATCAGCCCCCAGCATTTT. Protein: CASRAGQGISPQHF.

The chain couples TRBV27 to TRBJ1-2; a weak D match, TRBD1 (6 bases). Germline-derived CDR1 and CDR2 are MNHEY and SMNVEV (reference sequence). The CDR3 consists of 13 residues. Trimming stripped 0 bases from V and 8 bases from J, with 10 bases between. The CDR3 reads CASSLSWDKGYTF. CDR3 nucleotide sequence: TGTGCCAGCAGTTTATCTTGGGACAAAGGCTACACCTTC.

The rearrangement uses TRBV11-1 and TRBJ2-7; 10 bases fit TRBD2. Germline lookup yields CDR1 SGHAT and CDR2 FQDESV (reference sequence). The CDR3 is 16 residues long. Unmatched junction bases numbered 12, after V lost 8 bases and J lost 2 bases. For the CDR3, the DNA is TGTGCCAGCGGCCTCGAGGGACTAGCGACAACCTACGAGCAGTACTTC. Translation: CASGLEGLATTYEQYF.

V is TRBV4-2 and J is TRBJ2-4; 12 bases fit TRBD2. The trim removed 0 bases at V and 6 bases at J, leaving 9 bases unmatched. The CDR3 contains 18 residues. Per the germline V gene, CDR1 is LGHNA and CDR2 is YNFKEQ. The chain's CDR3 is CASSQDPSGGALGNIQYF. The CDR3 DNA reads TGTGCCAGCAGCCAAGATCCTAGCGGGGGGGCCTTGGGAAACATTCAGTACTTC.

The gene calls are TRBV10-3 and TRBJ1-2; D gene uncertain. V was clipped by 2 bases and J by 8 bases, with 9 bases between them. The CDR3 sequence is 12 residues long. Germline CDR1 ENHRY, CDR2 SYGVKD. CDR3 in amino acids: CAISERGYGYTF. The CDR3 DNA sequence: TGTGCCATCAGTGAGCGCGGGTACGGCTACACCTTC.

The chain links TRBV11-2 to TRBJ1-1; D is unclear. The CDR3 runs 15 residues. V gave up 2 bases and J gave up 5 bases, with 15 bases separating them. Germline loops: CDR1 SGHAT, CDR2 FQNNGV. The CDR3 region has the DNA TGTGCCAGCAGCTTACGCGGAAACCTTGGAACTGAAGCTTTCTTT. The encoded protein is CASSLRGNLGTEAFF.

This clone appeared a single time. The V call is TRBV18, the J call TRBJ1-1, with 9 bases lining up with TRBD1. Trimming cost V 1 base and J 4 bases; bases outside gene matches: 4. This CDR3 region has 15 residues. Per the germline V gene, CDR1 is KGHSH and CDR2 is LQKENI. The CDR3 here is CASSPLGTGTTEAFF. The CDR3 nucleotides are TGTGCCAGCTCACCACTAGGGACAGGGACCACTGAAGCTTTCTTT. The full variable domain, with the rest looked up from reference TRBV18 and TRBJ1-1, is NAGVMQNPRHLVRRRGQEARLRCSPMKGHSHVYWYRQLPEEGLKFMVYLQKENIIDESGMPKERFSAEFPKEGPSILRIQQVVRGDSAAYFCASSPLGTGTTEAFFGQGTRLTVV.

The sample holds one count of this clone. The rearrangement links TRBV4-2 to TRBJ1-2, with 8 bases matching TRBD1. The CDR3 runs to 16 residues. Germline V CDR1 and CDR2: LGHNA, YNFKEQ. The V and J ends lost 2 bases and 4 bases, in that order; junction bases with no gene match: 9. The CDR3 protein is CASSQRDRLPGYGYTF. In nucleotides, the CDR3 is TGTGCCAGCAGCCAAAGGGACAGGCTGCCCGGCTATGGCTACACCTTC.

CDR3 DNA: TGTGCCAGCAGCTTGAATCCAACCTACGAGCAGTACTTC. Translated, it gives CASSLNPTYEQYF. This sequence joins TRBV5-6 and TRBJ2-7, with D hard to call. Trimming took 1 base from V and 2 from J, leaving 7 bases between them. The germline CDR1 and CDR2 sequences are SGHDT and YYEEEE. The CDR3 length is 13 residues.

Points on this clone: A read error may produce the germline difference seen at one junction end. The V and J genes are TRBV20-1 and TRBJ2-3; the D gene is possibly TRBD2 (5 bases). The CDR3 has 11 residues. The germline V gene has CDR1 DFQATT and CDR2 SNEGSKA (reference sequence). The CDR3 loop is CSARDPLDWFF. In DNA, the CDR3 is TGCAGTGCTAGAGACCCCCTGGACTGGTTTTTT.